This T cell receptor beta chain was obtained from a study of blood T cell repertoires in COVID-19. Across the whole study: PBMCs, B-cell-depleted T cells, or T cells were the source of the cDNA or gDNA that made up the material.

During active infection, Seattle patients enrolled and were then monitored through disease. Trimming removed 5 bases from V and 8 bases from J; junction bases left unmatched: 5. The germline CDR1 and CDR2 sequences are LNHDA and SQIVND (reference sequence). There are 14 residues in the CDR3. Per the original data handling: Reference gene primer amplification gave estimated nucleated cell counts. Sequencing was performed with immunoSEQ multiplex PCR; in TCRdb, only in-frame clones are kept and a portion is missing. That table furnishes V, J and clone size, whereas the DNA furnished D and trimming. Among 200,000 to 250,000 clones listed, 65% to 90% were seen once.

The clonotype originates from a woman in her 70s with COVID-19, enrolled during active disease. The chain links TRBV19 to TRBJ1-4, with TRBD1 identical over 10 bases. The sequencing input was peripheral blood. The CDR3 reads CASSVPGQGEKLFF. The CDR3 DNA is TGTGCCAGTAGTGTACCGGGACAGGGGGAAAAACTGTTTTTT. The complete variable domain, with remaining parts taken from reference TRBV19 and TRBJ1-4, reads DGGITQSPKYLFRKEGQNVTLSCEQNLNHDAMYWYRQDPGQGLRLIYYSQIVNDFQKGDIAEGYSVSREKKESFPLTVTSAQKNPTAFYLCASSVPGQGEKLFFGSGTQLSVL.